Shown below are 16 T cell receptor beta chains from a single sample sequenced in a study of T cells after yellow fever vaccination. Via MiXCR, TCRdb re-called the 5' RACE reads, giving one row per CDR3 protein. The data hold about 220,000 distinct CDR3 sequences, with about 7% observed a single time. The sequenced sample was CD4+ T cells sorted from PBMCs, obtained on the day of the yellow fever booster vaccination. These TCRs come from a man younger than 45 who received the YFV17D yellow fever vaccine.

With respect to this clonotype: Being one base from a much bigger clone, this may be a read error. Lacking the conserved final phenylalanine or tryptophan, this CDR3 likely reflects a read error. The V gene is TRBV7-8, the J gene TRBJ1-2; a possible D gene is TRBD1 (5 bases). This CDR3 has 13 residues. The V and J ends lost 5 bases and 8 bases respectively, with 15 bases between them. CDR1 and CDR2 (germline): SGHVS, FQNEAQ. For the CDR3, the DNA is TGTGCCAGCAGCGTAGATGGAGGGGCCGGCTACACCTCC. This translates into CASSVDGGAGYTS.

Here the CDR3 reads CSGATSWPYNEQFF. The CDR3 bases are TGCAGCGGGGCGACTAGCTGGCCCTACAATGAGCAGTTCTTC. The chain uses TRBV29-1 and TRBJ2-1; 7 nucleotides match TRBD2. Germline V gives CDR1 SQVTM, CDR2 ANQGSEA. With 7 bases clipped from V and 2 bases from J, the junction kept 8 bases outside the gene matches. The CDR3 totals 14 residues.

This clonotype was counted between two and nine times. CDR3 protein: CASRRSGSVKTQYF. The CDR3 DNA reads TGTGCCAGCAGGAGGAGCGGGAGTGTAAAGACCCAGTACTTC. The chain combines TRBV6-1 with TRBJ2-5, with 8 bases fitting TRBD2. The trim removed 6 bases at V and 6 bases at J, leaving 9 bases unmatched. From germline, CDR1 is MNHNS and CDR2 SASEGT. The CDR3 loop spans 14 amino acids.

V is TRBV7-9 and J is TRBJ2-1; D is uncertain. CDR1 and CDR2 from the germline V gene are SEHNR and FQNEAQ (reference sequence). V was pared by 2 bases and J by 12 bases, with 11 bases between. This CDR3 is built from 12 residues. The CDR3 here is CASSLNARRQFF. The DNA of the CDR3 is TGTGCCAGCAGCTTAAACGCTCGGCGGCAGTTCTTC.

This clonotype was detected only a few times. This sequence joins TRBV28 and TRBJ2-7; 10 bases are a match to TRBD2. Per germline, CDR1 MDHEN and CDR2 SYDVKM. This CDR3 comprises 19 residues. Trimming took 1 base from V and 2 from J; bases not matched to a gene: 14. DNA of the CDR3: TGTGCCAGCAGTTTATCCCCGCGAGCGGTAGCGGGAGGCACCTACGAGCAGTACTTC. This encodes CASSLSPRAVAGGTYEQYF.

This clonotype was observed many times. The chain carries TRBV20-1 and TRBJ2-3; D not certain. The CDR3 consists of 15 residues. The germline CDR1 and CDR2 sequences are DFQATT and SNEGSKA (reference sequence). V lost 4 bases and J lost 3, with 17 bases in between. The CDR3 spells CSANAVGPLTDTQYF. The CDR3 nucleotides are TGCAGTGCTAACGCTGTGGGCCCGCTGACAGATACGCAGTATTTT.

This clonotype was observed a handful of times. V gene TRBV5-5 combines with J gene TRBJ1-3; maybe TRBD1 (6 bases). The CDR3 runs to 15 residues. V dropped 4 bases and J dropped 3 bases, with 14 bases sitting between them. Germline V lookup: CDR1 SGHKS, CDR2 YYEKEE (reference sequence). The CDR3 protein is CASSLGQPLGNTIYF. CDR3 in DNA: TGTGCCAGCAGCCTGGGACAACCCCTTGGAAACACCATATATTTT.

This clonotype was counted ten times or more. CDR3 amino acids: CASSVGQRRDIQYF. In DNA, the CDR3 is TGTGCCAGCAGCGTTGGCCAGCGCAGGGACATTCAGTACTTC. The chain employs TRBV9 and TRBJ2-4; possibly TRBD1 for D (5 bases). CDR3 length: 14 amino acids. Trimming took 2 bases from V and 8 from J, leaving 14 bases between them. Germline loops: CDR1 SGDLS, CDR2 YYNGEE. The full variable domain, completed using reference TRBV9 and TRBJ2-4, is DSGVTQTPKHLITATGQRVTLRCSPRSGDLSVYWYQQSLDQGLQFLIQYYNGEERAKGNILERFSAQQFPDLHSELNLSSLELGDSALYFCASSVGQRRDIQYFGAGTRLSVL.

This clonotype was seen many times. The V gene is TRBV20-1, the J gene TRBJ2-7; no reliable D call. This CDR3 region has 11 residues. The V end was cut by 5 bases, the J end by 3 bases, with 8 bases between. Germline V gene data show CDR1 as DFQATT and CDR2 as SNEGSKA (reference sequence). CDR3 protein: CSAVHGYEQYF. CDR3 bases: TGCAGTGCTGTCCATGGCTACGAGCAGTACTTC.

This clonotype appeared many times. The chain couples TRBV5-1 to TRBJ2-5; no clear D gene. Germline CDR1 is SGHRS and CDR2 is YFSETQ. The CDR3 has 13 amino acids. The V end lost 4 bases, the J end lost 5 bases, and 12 bases lay between the germline ends. The CDR3 here is CASSDRAEETQYF. As DNA, the CDR3 is TGCGCCAGCAGCGACCGGGCCGAGGAGACCCAGTACTTC.

Only a few counts were recorded for this clonotype. This chain links TRBV10-1 with TRBJ2-2; 10 nucleotides agree with TRBD1. The germline gives CDR1 WNHNN, CDR2 SYGVQD (reference sequence). The V gene end was trimmed by 5 bases and the J gene end by 4 bases; junction bases not matched to a gene: 10. This CDR3 has 17 amino acids. The CDR3: CASSLNYGTGATGELFF. CDR3 nucleotide sequence: TGCGCCAGCAGTCTCAACTACGGGACAGGGGCCACCGGGGAGCTGTTTTTT.

This clonotype was recorded at least ten times. The chain uses TRBV11-2 and TRBJ2-1, with a tentative D call TRBD2 (5 bases). CDR3 length: 14 residues. Germline CDR1 and CDR2: SGHAT and FQNNGV. The germline V and J ends were trimmed by 0 bases and 10 bases, with 13 bases remaining between them. The CDR3 protein is CASSLDRVSGEQFF. CDR3 nucleotide sequence: TGTGCCAGCAGCTTAGATCGGGTCTCGGGGGAGCAGTTCTTC.

V and J are TRBV7-2 and TRBJ2-4; 7 bases map to TRBD2. Germline-derived CDR1 and CDR2 are SGHTA and FQGNSA. This CDR3 is 15 amino acids long. V shed 2 bases and J 5 bases; nucleotides not matched to a gene: 6. CDR3 DNA sequence: TGTGCCAGCAGCTTATTTGCTAGCGGCCAAAACATTCAGTACTTC. It codes for CASSLFASGQNIQYF. Together with reference TRBV7-2 and TRBJ2-4, the CDR3 gives the full variable domain: GAGVSQSPSNKVTEKGKDVELRCDPISGHTALYWYRQSLGQGLEFLIYFQGNSAPDKSGLPSDRFSAERTGGSVSTLTIQRTQQEDSAVYLCASSLFASGQNIQYFGAGTRLSVL.

In this sample, this clonotype turned up a few times. The chain has TRBV18 and TRBJ2-7; D may be TRBD2 (6 bases). The CDR3 totals 13 residues. The germline V gene has CDR1 KGHSH and CDR2 LQKENI. Trimming pared 6 bases from V and 6 bases from J, leaving 15 bases between. The CDR3 here is CASSSRDGGEQYF. DNA for the CDR3: TGTGCCAGCTCGTCCCGGGACGGGGGCGAGCAGTACTTC.

In this sample, this clonotype turned up a few times. The chain combines TRBV25-1 with TRBJ2-2; no reliable D call. V was trimmed by 6 bases and J by 3 bases, leaving 23 bases between them. Germline-derived CDR1 and CDR2 are MGHDK and SYGVNS. This CDR3 spans 18 amino acids. CDR3 region: CASRVTDLKSIDTGELFF. CDR3 bases: TGTGCCAGCAGGGTTACGGACCTAAAAAGTATTGACACCGGGGAGCTGTTTTTT.

In this sample, this clonotype turned up a few times. The chain has TRBV28 and TRBJ2-3, with a tentative D call TRBD2 (5 bases). Germline V lookup: CDR1 MDHEN, CDR2 SYDVKM. V was shortened by 9 bases and J by 0 bases, with 7 bases between the two germline ends. This CDR3 region has 12 residues. CDR3 region: CASGGSTDTQYF. The CDR3 DNA follows: TGTGCCAGTGGCGGGAGCACAGATACGCAGTATTTT.